These 6 T cell receptor beta chains were all obtained from the same sample, sequenced in a study of CD8 T cells in Susac syndrome. Random hexamers primed reverse transcription of about 0.45 to 1 ug RNA. TCRdb reprocessed the immunoSEQ multiplex PCR reads via MiXCR and lists one record per CDR3 protein. Of some 120,000 distinct CDR3 sequences listed, around nine tenths are singletons. The sample taken for sequencing was CD8+ T cells from PBMCs. The source of these receptors is a human donor with multiple sclerosis.

This clonotype was found once. V and J are TRBV7-3 and TRBJ2-1; TRBD2 matches at 9 bases. The germline V gene has CDR1 SGHTA and CDR2 FQGTGA. The CDR3 extends over 15 amino acids. The V segment lost 5 bases and the J segment 7 bases; nucleotides outside the gene matches: 9. The CDR3 DNA follows: TGTGCCAGCAGCATGATAGCGGGAGCAGGAAATGAGCAGTTCTTC. This sequence encodes CASSMIAGAGNEQFF.

The V gene is TRBV7-9, the J gene TRBJ2-1; 8 nucleotides match TRBD2. Looked up from germline, CDR1 is SEHNR and CDR2 is FQNEAQ (reference sequence). The CDR3 consists of 15 residues. V trimming: 2 bases; J trimming: 6 bases; junction bases outside the gene matches: 6. Written as DNA, the CDR3 is TGTGCCAGCAGCTTAAATACGGGGGGGGTCAATGAGCAGTTCTTC. It specifies CASSLNTGGVNEQFF.

The CDR3 region is CASSSAGPHNEQFF. Written as DNA, the CDR3 is TGTGCCAGCAGTTCAGCCGGACCCCACAATGAGCAGTTCTTC. The V gene is TRBV27, the J gene TRBJ2-1, with no clear D. V lost 4 bases and J 5 bases, leaving 12 bases between the germline ends. From germline, CDR1 is MNHEY and CDR2 SMNVEV (reference sequence). The CDR3 has 14 residues.

The gene calls are TRBV4-1 and TRBJ1-1; 7 bases line up with TRBD1. The CDR3 is 17 residues long. The V and J ends lost 1 base and 1 base, in that order; junction bases with no gene match: 9. CDR1 and CDR2 from the germline V gene are MGHRA and YSYEKL. CDR3 DNA sequence: TGCGCCAGCAGCCAAGTACAGACAGGGCTCCCGAACACTGAAGCTTTCTTT. As protein: CASSQVQTGLPNTEAFF.

This clonotype occurred once. The chain is built from TRBV7-9 and TRBJ2-1, with unresolved D. The V and J ends lost 6 bases and 6 bases respectively, with 18 bases between them. CDR1 and CDR2 from the germline V gene are SEHNR and FQNEAQ (reference sequence). The CDR3 totals 15 residues. The CDR3 sequence: CASSYFQRDFNEQFF. The DNA of the CDR3 is TGTGCCAGCAGTTATTTCCAGCGCGACTTCAATGAGCAGTTCTTC.

The chain employs TRBV7-8 and TRBJ2-7; 7 bases are shared with TRBD2. The ends lost 5 bases at V and 0 bases at J; junction bases unmatched: 13. CDR3 length: 17 amino acids. The germline CDR1 and CDR2 sequences are SGHVS and FQNEAQ. CDR3: CASSTRSSGKSSYEQYF. The CDR3 nucleotides read TGTGCCAGCAGCACCCGCTCAAGCGGGAAGAGCTCCTACGAGCAGTACTTC.